A single count supports the clone carrying this T cell receptor beta chain. The junction departs from germline at one end; a sequencing error may be responsible. The V gene's germline CDR1 is LNHDA and CDR2 SQIVND (reference sequence). The CDR3 sequence is 16 residues long. These data belong to a study of cytomegalovirus exposure and HLA in healthy donors. Primers for the PCR totalled 60 Vbeta and 13 Jbeta. TCRdb's table, derived via immunoSEQ multiplex PCR, lists solely in-frame clones and lacks some. The data hold 90,000 to 120,000 clones, with 74% observed a single time. The V call is TRBV19, the J call TRBJ2-6; 7 nucleotides agree with TRBD2. What was sequenced was PBMCs. The origin of this receptor is a man aged 50-60 years in good health and CMV-seropositive. CDR3 coding DNA: TGTGCCGGCGATGGATCGGGGGGATCTGGGGCCAACGGCCTGACTTTC. As protein: CAGDGSGGSGANGLTF.